This TCR beta chain was identified during a study of shared clonotypes between healthy human individuals. Produced via immunoSEQ multiplex PCR; TCRdb's table is partial and in-frame only. The repertoire holds roughly 2 million clones, with 90% to 95% as singletons. The CDR3 length is 16 residues. V was cut by 8 bases and J by 0 bases, with 19 bases left in between. Germline lookup yields CDR1 MDHEN and CDR2 SYDVKM. Sequencing was carried out using naive CD4+ T cells sorted from blood. The subset here: CD45RA+ positively selected. The chain couples TRBV28 to TRBJ1-1; the D is unclear. This clonotype was sampled from a man younger than 35 in good health. CDR3 DNA sequence: TGTGCCAGCTCATCCCGTGCCTGGTCGGTGAACACTGAAGCTTTCTTT. Translation: CASSSRAWSVNTEAFF.